The rows below give T cell receptor beta chains drawn from one sample of a study of cytomegalovirus exposure and HLA in healthy donors. The repertoire was sequenced with immunoSEQ multiplex PCR; TCRdb's copy has only in-frame clones and lacks some. The sample shows tens of thousands of clones, and 11% sits with its ten largest clones. The sample consisted of PBMCs. The receptor set was obtained from a woman aged 45-60 years in good health and CMV-seropositive. The CDR3 runs from the conserved cysteine through the conserved F or W. D genes are given only for firm matches.

NA	TRBJ2-3	15	TRBV4-2	CASSQDRDITDTQYF	TGTGCCAGCAGCCAAGACAGGGATATCACAGATACGCAGTATTTT
NA	TRBJ2-2	14	TRBV25-1	CASSENQDSGELFF	TGTGCCAGCAGTGAAAACCAGGACTCCGGGGAGCTGTTTTTT
NA	TRBJ2-5	13	TRBV9	CASSKPGKETQYF	TGTGCCAGCAGCAAACCAGGGAAAGAGACCCAGTACTTC
TRBD1	TRBJ1-2	13	TRBV27	CASSVQGALGYTF	TGTGCCAGCAGTGTACAGGGGGCGCTTGGCTACACCTTC
NA	TRBJ2-7	13	TRBV18	CASSPDISYEQYF	TGTGCCAGCTCACCAGACATTAGTTACGAGCAGTACTTC
NA	TRBJ1-3	13	TRBV6-5	CASSRGPGNTIYF	TGTGCCAGCAGCAGGGGACCGGGGAACACCATATATTTT
NA	TRBJ2-4	24	TRBV21-1	CASTTSKINREAGGEYPIKNIQYF	TGTGCCAGCACCACAAGCAAAATCAACAGGGAAGCTGGGGGGGAGTATCCGATCAAAAACATTCAGTACTTC
TRBD1	TRBJ1-4	15	TRBV18	CASSRGTGANEKLFF	TGTGCCAGCTCCCGTGGGACAGGGGCCAATGAAAAACTGTTTTTT
TRBD2	TRBJ2-1	13	TRBV18	CASSPWGGNEQFF	TGTGCCAGCTCACCATGGGGGGGGAATGAGCAGTTCTTC
NA	TRBJ1-1	16	TRBV10-1	CASSDVLGDMNTEAFF	TGCGCCAGCAGTGACGTGCTGGGGGACATGAACACTGAAGCTTTCTTT
TRBD1	TRBJ1-1	14	TRBV5-1	CASSTQGLNTEAFF	TGCGCCAGCAGCACACAGGGGTTGAACACTGAAGCTTTCTTT
NA	TRBJ1-3	16	TRBV19	CASRRWEGSSGNTIYF	TGTGCCAGTAGGCGCTGGGAGGGGAGCTCTGGAAACACCATATATTTT
TRBD1	TRBJ2-7	12	TRBV6-1	CASEDRIYEQYF	TGTGCCAGCGAGGACAGGATCTACGAGCAGTACTTC
TRBD2	TRBJ2-5	17	TRBV5-1	CASSLSSATSGGETQYF	TGCGCCAGCAGCTTGTCATCCGCGACTAGCGGAGGAGAGACCCAGTACTTC
TRBD2	TRBJ2-3	16	TRBV10-3	CAISESGLAGRDTQYF	TGTGCCATCAGTGAGTCCGGACTAGCGGGAAGGGATACGCAGTATTTT
TRBD1	TRBJ1-1	16	TRBV13	CASSTYRGPLNTEAFF	TGTGCCAGCAGCACTTACAGGGGGCCGCTGAACACTGAAGCTTTCTTT
NA	TRBJ1-2	13	TRBV28	CASSLQGTYGYTF	TGTGCCAGCAGTTTACAGGGTACCTATGGCTACACCTTC
TRBD2	TRBJ2-1	20	TRBV5-1	CASSLRLTSGRRSSYNEQFF	TGCGCCAGCAGCCTCAGGCTGACTAGCGGGAGGCGTAGCTCCTACAATGAGCAGTTCTTC
NA	TRBJ1-1	16	TRBV18	CASSPSKGRTNTEAFF	TGTGCCAGCTCACCATCAAAGGGTCGGACTAACACTGAAGCTTTCTTT
TRBD1	TRBJ2-7	15	TRBV5-1	CASSLSGGAVSEQYF	TGCGCCAGCAGCTTGTCAGGGGGCGCAGTCTCCGAGCAGTACTTC
NA	TRBJ2-1	15	TRBV5-4	CASSLGGSSYNEQFF	TGTGCCAGCAGCTTGGGCGGCAGCTCCTACAATGAGCAGTTCTTC
TRBD1	TRBJ1-2	15	TRBV6-6	CASSSRQGAGYGYTF	TGTGCCAGCAGTTCAAGACAGGGGGCAGGGTATGGCTACACCTTC
TRBD1	TRBJ1-4	16	TRBV7-8	CASSLIGTGSNEKLFF	TGTGCCAGCAGCTTAATAGGGACAGGGAGTAATGAAAAACTGTTTTTT
NA	TRBJ1-1	13	TRBV30	CAWSFREATEAFF	TGTGCCTGGAGTTTCAGGGAGGCGACTGAAGCTTTCTTT
NA	TRBJ1-4	15	TRBV28	CASSLAGTRNEKLFF	TGTGCCAGCAGTTTAGCCGGGACAAGGAATGAAAAACTGTTTTTT
TRBD2	TRBJ2-7	14	TRBV18	CASSSGTSVHEQYF	TGTGCCAGCTCCTCCGGGACTAGCGTCCACGAGCAGTACTTC
NA	TRBJ2-2	14	TRBV7-6	CASSLYPGGGELFF	TGTGCCAGCAGCTTATACCCCGGAGGCGGGGAGCTGTTTTTT
NA	TRBJ1-3	15	TRBV6-5	CASSHTSGTGNTIYF	TGTGCCAGCAGTCACACATCCGGGACTGGAAACACCATATATTTT
NA	TRBJ1-2	12	TRBV29-1	CSVEDWGRGYNF	TGCAGCGTTGAGGACTGGGGCAGGGGCTACAACTTC
TRBD1	TRBJ1-3	17	TRBV5-1	CASSLDPTGGGGNTIYF	TGCGCCAGCAGCTTGGACCCGACAGGGGGCGGTGGAAACACCATATATTTT
NA	TRBJ1-1	14	TRBV28	CASSPDIVNTEAFF	TGTGCCAGCAGCCCGGACATTGTGAACACTGAAGCTTTCTTT
NA	TRBJ2-7	13	TRBV29-1	CSVEVVVGKEQYF	TGCAGCGTTGAAGTTGTGGTCGGTAAGGAGCAGTACTTC
TRBD2	TRBJ2-1	14	TRBV6-1	CASRLAGSYNEQFF	TGTGCCAGCAGACTAGCGGGCTCCTACAATGAGCAGTTCTTC
NA	TRBJ1-4	15	TRBV6-5	CASSNGGRSSEKLFF	TGTGCCAGCAGTAATGGAGGGAGGTCCAGTGAAAAACTGTTTTTT
TRBD1	TRBJ2-7	13	TRBV2	CASTGQGSYEQYF	TGTGCCAGCACTGGACAGGGGTCCTACGAGCAGTACTTC
TRBD1	TRBJ1-2	13	TRBV27	CASSLGQGDGYTF	TGTGCCAGCAGTCTAGGACAGGGGGATGGCTACACCTTC
TRBD1	TRBJ2-7	12	TRBV28	CAARTGVREQYF	TGTGCCGCGCGGACAGGGGTGAGGGAGCAGTACTTC
NA	TRBJ1-3	17	TRBV19	CASSTPGSPRSGNTIYF	TGTGCCAGTAGTACCCCGGGGTCCCCACGCTCTGGAAACACCATATATTTT
NA	TRBJ1-5	14	TRBV6-6	CASSRGPSNQPQHF	TGTGCCAGCAGCAGGGGCCCTAGCAATCAGCCCCAGCATTTT
NA	TRBJ1-1	15	TRBV5-1	CASSLGAGMNTEAFF	TGCGCCAGCAGCTTGGGGGCGGGTATGAACACTGAAGCTTTCTTT
TRBD2	TRBJ2-1	19	TRBV18	CASSGTGTSGGRSDNEQFF	TGTGCCAGCTCAGGAACCGGGACTAGCGGGGGGCGTAGCGACAATGAGCAGTTCTTC
TRBD1	TRBJ1-2	15	TRBV9	CASSASGGAQYGYTF	TGTGCCAGCAGCGCTTCAGGGGGCGCACAGTATGGCTACACCTTC
NA	TRBJ1-5	14	TRBV19	CASKSGYSNQPQHF	TGTGCCAGTAAGTCAGGCTATAGCAATCAGCCCCAGCATTTT
TRBD1	TRBJ2-7	15	TRBV27	CASSPDRAGAYEQYF	TGTGCCAGCAGCCCCGACAGGGCGGGCGCCTACGAGCAGTACTTC
NA	TRBJ2-4	14	TRBV18	CASSPQGPKNIQYF	TGTGCCAGCTCACCACAGGGGCCCAAAAACATTCAGTACTTC
NA	TRBJ1-4	14	TRBV25-1	CASSVDSRREKLFF	TGTGCCAGCAGTGTGGACAGCCGTAGGGAAAAACTGTTTTTT
NA	TRBJ2-7	15	TRBV14	CASSPLQEAAYEQYF	TGTGCCAGCAGCCCCTTGCAGGAGGCGGCCTACGAGCAGTACTTC
TRBD1	TRBJ1-5	15	TRBV6-6	CASSRGTGGDQPQHF	TGTGCCAGCAGCCGAGGGACAGGAGGGGATCAGCCCCAGCATTTT
NA	TRBJ1-1	12	TRBV5-4	CASSLVDTEAFF	TGTGCCAGCAGCTTGGTCGACACTGAAGCTTTCTTT
NA	TRBJ1-2	13	TRBV30	CAWSVGGAYGYTF	TGTGCCTGGAGTGTCGGGGGAGCATATGGCTACACCTTC
NA	TRBJ1-1	16	TRBV21-1	CASSPGTGEVITEAFF	TGTGCCAGCAGCCCCGGGACAGGGGAGGTGATCACTGAAGCTTTCTTT
NA	TRBJ2-3	12	TRBV28	CASISATDTQYF	TGTGCCAGCATCAGCGCCACAGATACGCAGTATTTT
TRBD1	TRBJ1-3	16	TRBV13	CASSLGTGGIGNTIYF	TGTGCCAGCAGCCTAGGGACAGGGGGAATTGGAAACACCATATATTTT
TRBD2	TRBJ2-7	15	TRBV28	CASSDPGLAHYEQYF	TGTGCCAGCAGTGATCCGGGACTAGCGCACTACGAGCAGTACTTC
TRBD2	TRBJ2-1	19	TRBV18	CASSPRPTSGRPSYNEQFF	TGTGCCAGCTCACCAAGGCCGACTAGCGGGAGGCCCTCCTACAATGAGCAGTTCTTC
NA	TRBJ2-6	14	TRBV19	CASSPTLGANVLTF	TGTGCCAGTAGTCCCACTCTGGGGGCCAACGTCCTGACTTTC